The 25 T cell receptor beta chains below were found in one sample sequenced in a study of T cell clonality in common variable immunodeficiency. TCRdb's table, derived via immunoSEQ multiplex PCR, lists solely in-frame clones and lacks some. This sample comprises around 47,000 clones, none seen once only. Sequencing was performed on peripheral blood mononuclear cells. Receptor source: a person between 18 and 70 years old in good health.

In this sample, this clone turned up many times. The CDR3 extends 3 residues past the end of the read, so its final part is completed from the germline J gene. The chain has TRBV20-1 and TRBJ2-1; either TRBD1 or TRBD2 may fit D (5 bases each). This CDR3 has 17 residues. V was shortened by 1 base and J by 2 bases, with 18 bases between the two germline ends. In germline, CDR1 is DFQATT, CDR2 SNEGSKA (reference sequence). The CDR3: CSARVRGYDGPYNEQFF. The sequenced part of the CDR3 DNA is TGCAGTGCTAGAGTGAGGGGTTATGACGGGCCCTACAATGAG.

This clone was detected many times. The observed sequence ends 3 residues before the CDR3 terminus, with the missing tail filled in from the germline J gene. V is TRBV5-1 and J is TRBJ2-5; 7 bases are shared with TRBD2. Germline V CDR1 and CDR2: SGHRS, YFSETQ. The ends lost 0 bases at V and 1 base at J; junction bases unmatched: 12. The CDR3 totals 18 residues. This CDR3 is CASSLGYFAGVGQETQYF. The part of the CDR3 DNA that was read is TGCGCCAGCAGCTTGGGATATTTTGCGGGAGTGGGCCAAGAGACC.

This clone was counted many times. The sequenced fragment ends 3 residues before the CDR3 boundary, so the rest is inferred from the germline J gene. The chain employs TRBV4-1 and TRBJ2-1; 9 bases are a match to TRBD1. Per the germline V gene, CDR1 is MGHRA and CDR2 is YSYEKL. J gave up 4 bases and V 0 bases, and 7 bases lay outside the gene matches. The CDR3 is made up of 17 amino acids. The chain's CDR3 is CASSQEGGTGIYNEQFF. The covered CDR3 bases are TGCGCCAGCAGCCAAGAAGGAGGGACAGGGATTTACAATGAG.

This clone was recorded at least ten times. The CDR3: CASGFADNRDYLPNQPQHF. CDR3 DNA (partial): TGTGCTAGTGGTTTTGCCGATAACCGGGACTACCTTCCGAATCAGCCC. The chain carries TRBV12-5 and TRBJ1-5; a possible D gene is TRBD1 (5 bases). Coverage ceases 3 residues before the CDR3 finishes, and the germline J gene fills in the end. V was trimmed by 3 bases and J by 4 bases, leaving 25 bases between them. Per the germline V gene, CDR1 is LGHNT and CDR2 is FRNRAP. The CDR3 covers 19 residues.

Many counts were recorded for this clone. The observed sequence ends 3 residues before the CDR3 terminus, with the missing tail filled in from the germline J gene. This chain uses TRBV7-3 with TRBJ2-3; D is perhaps TRBD1 (5 bases). This CDR3 contains 15 residues. Looked up from germline, CDR1 is SGHTA and CDR2 is FQGTGA. V lost 2 bases to trimming and J lost 0 bases, with 9 bases between them. The DNA read from the CDR3 is TGTGCCAGCAGCTTATCGACAGTCAGCACAGATACG. This encodes CASSLSTVSTDT. The complete CDR3 protein is CASSLSTVSTDTQYF. Combining the CDR3 with reference TRBV7-3 and TRBJ2-3 gives the whole variable domain GAGVSQTPSNKVTEKGKYVELRCDPISGHTALYWYRQSLGQGPEFLIYFQGTGAADDSGLPNDRFFAVRPEGSVSTLKIQRTERGDSAVYLCASSLSTVSTDTQYFGPGTRLTVL.

This clone has ten or more counts. The read ends 3 residues before the CDR3 terminus; that terminus is restored from the germline J gene. V and J are TRBV20-1 and TRBJ2-2; possible D gene TRBD1, 6 bases. With 5 bases removed from V and 5 bases from J, the gap between germline ends came to 12 bases. The germline gives CDR1 DFQATT, CDR2 SNEGSKA (reference sequence). The CDR3 sequence is 13 residues long. The DNA read from the CDR3 is TGCAGTGCTGTCCAGGGGCAGACCGGGGAG. Translation: CSAVQGQTGE. The entire CDR3 is CSAVQGQTGELFF.

There are many counts of this clone. The read stops 3 residues short of the end of the CDR3; the missing end is completed from the germline J gene. J is TRBJ2-7 and V is TRBV20-1; 11 bases map to TRBD1. The germline V gene has CDR1 DFQATT and CDR2 SNEGSKA (reference sequence). The CDR3 spans 16 residues. V lost 3 bases and J lost 6; bases outside the gene matches: 13. This chain's CDR3 is CSARLLELGTGGEQYF. Partial CDR3 DNA: TGCAGTGCTAGGCTCCTAGAGCTAGGGACAGGGGGCGAG.

This clone was observed at least ten times. The read ends 3 residues shy of where the CDR3 ends; the end is completed using the germline J gene. V is TRBV7-2 and J is TRBJ1-2; perhaps TRBD1 as D (5 bases). Trimming removed 3 bases at V and 4 bases at J, with 15 bases between. Germline lookup yields CDR1 SGHTA and CDR2 FQGNSA. The CDR3 runs 15 residues. The chain's CDR3 is CASSFGGRGSYGYTF. Partial CDR3 DNA: TGTGCCAGCAGCTTCGGGGGACGGGGGAGCTATGGC. Complete variable domain (other parts from reference TRBV7-2 and TRBJ1-2): GAGVSQSPSNKVTEKGKDVELRCDPISGHTALYWYRQSLGQGLEFLIYFQGNSAPDKSGLPSDRFSAERTGGSVSTLTIQRTQQEDSAVYLCASSFGGRGSYGYTFGSGTRLTVV.

The sample holds many counts of this clone. The CDR3 is cut off 3 residues early in the read; its end comes from the germline J gene. V is TRBV6-2 or TRBV6-3 and J is TRBJ2-7; no firm D call. Trimming removed 2 bases from V and 6 bases from J, with 8 bases in between. This CDR3 has 12 residues. Germline CDR1 MNHEY, CDR2 SVGEGT. CDR3: CASSYGQLEQYF. The CDR3 DNA, read in part, is TGTGCCAGCAGTTACGGGCAACTCGAG.

This clone showed up many times. The read falls 3 residues short of the CDR3 end, and the missing part is taken from the germline J gene. J is TRBJ1-4 and V is TRBV4-1; 9 bases map to TRBD1. Trimming cost V 4 bases and J 8 bases; bases outside gene matches: 8. CDR3 length: 15 residues. In germline, CDR1 is MGHRA, CDR2 YSYEKL. The CDR3 is CASSPYGTGPEKLFF. The covered CDR3 bases are TGCGCCAGCAGCCCGTACGGGACAGGGCCCGAAAAA.

In its sample, this clone was seen many times. Mismatch with germline at one junction end may stem from a read error. Sequencing ends 3 residues short of the CDR3 end; the germline J gene provides the rest. V gene TRBV7-7 combines with J gene TRBJ2-1; unclear D gene. This CDR3 spans 14 amino acids. From germline, CDR1 is SSHAT and CDR2 FNYEAQ (reference sequence). CDR3 bases read: TGTGCTAGCAGCTTATCAGAAGATCACAATGAG. This translates into CASSLSEDHNE. The whole CDR3 protein reads CASSLSEDHNEQFF.

Ten or more counts support this clone. The missing CDR3 end, 3 residues past where the read stops, is filled in from the germline J gene. The chain has TRBV7-6 and TRBJ1-6; D might be TRBD1 (5 bases). Germline V gives CDR1 SGHVS, CDR2 FNYEAQ. Trimming pared 2 bases from V and 10 bases from J, leaving 15 bases between. This CDR3 is built from 15 residues. The CDR3 here is CASSLSPGGNSPLHF. The CDR3 DNA, read in part, is TGTGCCAGCAGCTTATCCCCCGGGGGTAACTCACCC.

This clone was counted many times. The read halts 3 residues ahead of the CDR3 end, with the missing end drawn from the germline J gene. The V and J genes are TRBV20-1 and TRBJ2-7, with D possibly being TRBD2 (6 bases). The CDR3 extends over 14 amino acids. V lost 0 bases and J 4 bases, leaving 13 bases between the germline ends. In germline, CDR1 is DFQATT, CDR2 SNEGSKA (reference sequence). Incomplete CDR3 DNA: TGCAGTGCTAGAGATCCCGGGAGCGGGTACGAG. It codes for CSARDPGSGYE. The CDR3 in full is CSARDPGSGYEQYF.

In its sample, this clone was seen many times. The read ends 3 residues shy of where the CDR3 ends; the end is completed using the germline J gene. The chain recombines TRBV6-2 or TRBV6-3 with TRBJ1-1; D unclear. The CDR3 is made up of 14 amino acids. In germline, CDR1 is MNHEY, CDR2 SVGEGT. The V end lost 2 bases, the J end lost 1 base, and 8 bases lay between the germline ends. The CDR3: CASSYAGENTEAFF. The CDR3 DNA, read in part, is TGTGCCAGCAGTTACGCAGGTGAGAACACTGAA.

The sample holds many counts of this clone. The observed sequence ends 3 residues before the CDR3 terminus, with the missing tail filled in from the germline J gene. The V call is TRBV7-9, the J call TRBJ2-1; 11 nucleotides match TRBD2. The CDR3 length is 15 residues. The junction had 4 bases not matched to a gene; V was cut back by 3 bases and J by 6 bases. Germline V lookup: CDR1 SEHNR, CDR2 FQNEAQ (reference sequence). The sequenced part of the CDR3 DNA is TGTGCCAGCAGCTTGATAGCGGGGGGGCGCAATGAG. It is translated as CASSLIAGGRNE. The complete CDR3 protein is CASSLIAGGRNEQFF.

The table lists this clone with many counts. Read data end 3 residues before the CDR3 end; the end is taken from the germline J gene. This sequence joins TRBV20-1 and TRBJ1-1; 9 bases are a match to TRBD1. With V trimmed by 6 bases and J by 4 bases, 12 bases remained unmatched. The length of the CDR3 is 15 residues. Germline CDR1 is DFQATT and CDR2 is SNEGSKA (reference sequence). The part of the CDR3 DNA that was read is TGCAGTGCGCCGGGACAGGGCGTCGGTGTCACTGAA. Its protein is CSAPGQGVGVTE. The CDR3 as a whole reads CSAPGQGVGVTEAFF.

The table lists this clone with many counts. The read gets to within 3 residues of the CDR3 end, and the germline J gene fills in the rest. This chain connects TRBV29-1 to TRBJ1-2; D is perhaps TRBD1 (5 bases). The CDR3 spans 14 residues. Germline CDR1 and CDR2: SQVTM and ANQGSEA. The part of the CDR3 DNA that was read is TGCAGCGTTGGTAGACCAGGGCAATCTCGCGGC. Amino acids: CSVGRPGQSRG. The CDR3 reads in full as CSVGRPGQSRGYTF.

This clone occurred many times. The read gets to within 3 residues of the CDR3 end, and the germline J gene fills in the rest. The chain recombines TRBV30 with TRBJ2-1, with 8 nucleotides matching TRBD2. The CDR3 sequence is 18 residues long. Trimming cost V 1 base and J 3 bases; bases outside gene matches: 14. Germline loops: CDR1 GTSNPN, CDR2 SVGIG (reference sequence). The CDR3 region is CAWSAWGSGSSFYNEQFF. The sequenced part of the CDR3 DNA is TGTGCCTGGAGTGCATGGGGGAGCGGGAGTTCTTTCTACAATGAG. The full variable domain, with the rest looked up from reference TRBV30 and TRBJ2-1, is SQTIHQWPATLVQPVGSPLSLECTVEGTSNPNLYWYRQAAGRGLQLLFYSVGIGQISSEVPQNLSASRPQDRQFILSSKKLLLSDSGFYLCAWSAWGSGSSFYNEQFFGPGTRLTVL.

This clone occurred many times. Read data end 3 residues before the CDR3 end; the end is taken from the germline J gene. The chain has TRBV30 and TRBJ2-7; tentatively, D is TRBD1 (5 bases). The CDR3 totals 13 residues. Germline-derived CDR1 and CDR2 are GTSNPN and SVGIG (reference sequence). V lost 2 bases, J lost 1 base, and 9 bases lay in between. CDR3 region: CAWSPRQSYEQYF. The sequenced part of the CDR3 DNA is TGTGCCTGGAGTCCAAGACAGTCCTACGAG. The full variable domain, with the rest looked up from reference TRBV30 and TRBJ2-7, is SQTIHQWPATLVQPVGSPLSLECTVEGTSNPNLYWYRQAAGRGLQLLFYSVGIGQISSEVPQNLSASRPQDRQFILSSKKLLLSDSGFYLCAWSPRQSYEQYFGPGTRLTVT.

This clone came up many times. The observed sequence ends 3 residues before the CDR3 terminus, with the missing tail filled in from the germline J gene. The chain employs TRBV7-2 and TRBJ1-5, with D possibly matching TRBD1 (5 bases). Trimming left V 2 bases short and J 6 bases short, with 11 bases between. In germline, CDR1 is SGHTA, CDR2 FQGNSA. The CDR3 runs 14 residues. The DNA read from the CDR3 is TGTGCCAGCAGCTTACAGGGCGGGGGTCAGCCC. This translates into CASSLQGGGQP. The entire CDR3 protein reads CASSLQGGGQPQHF.

There are many counts of this clone. Coverage ceases 3 residues before the CDR3 finishes, and the germline J gene fills in the end. V is TRBV5-4 and J is TRBJ2-5; 9 nucleotides line up with TRBD2. CDR3 size: 16 residues. V shed 2 bases, J shed 2 bases, and the junction held 7 bases outside the gene matches. CDR1 is SGHNT, CDR2 YYREEE, per germline (reference sequence). The CDR3 loop is CASSLIPSGVQETQYF. CDR3 bases read: TGTGCCAGCAGCTTAATCCCTAGCGGGGTGCAAGAGACC.

This clone has a count of ten or more. The sequenced fragment ends 3 residues before the CDR3 boundary, so the rest is inferred from the germline J gene. The gene calls are TRBV4-1 and TRBJ1-5; 7 bases map to TRBD1. There are 16 residues in the CDR3. From germline, CDR1 is MGHRA and CDR2 YSYEKL. The junction had 6 bases not matched to a gene; V was cut back by 2 bases and J by 2 bases. This chain's CDR3 is CASSQFLDRGNQPQHF. CDR3 DNA, as far as it was read: TGCGCCAGCAGCCAATTCCTTGACAGGGGCAATCAGCCC.

This clone was observed at least ten times. The CDR3 end lies 3 residues beyond the end of the read and is filled in from the germline J gene. The chain couples TRBV19 to TRBJ2-2; 7 nucleotides line up with TRBD2. This CDR3 spans 15 amino acids. Germline CDR1 reads LNHDA; CDR2 reads SQIVND (reference sequence). Trimming cost V 4 bases and J 6 bases; bases outside gene matches: 8. The sequenced CDR3 bases are TGTGCCAGTAGTACGGACAAGGGAGGGCCCGGGGAG. Its translation: CASSTDKGGPGE. The entire CDR3 protein is CASSTDKGGPGELFF.

This clone has at least ten counts. Read data end 3 residues before the CDR3 end; the end is taken from the germline J gene. V usage is TRBV6-2 or TRBV6-3 and J usage is TRBJ2-3; 10 bases agree with TRBD2. The CDR3 length is 15 residues. V was pared by 8 bases and J by 2 bases, with 7 bases of the junction left unmatched. Germline V lookup: CDR1 MNHEY, CDR2 SVGEGT. CDR3 protein: CASEGAGGFTDTQYF. Incomplete CDR3 DNA: TGTGCCAGCGAGGGAGCGGGAGGGTTCACAGATACG.

There are a few counts of this clone. The read ends 3 residues early relative to the CDR3; the germline J gene fills the gap. This rearrangement joins TRBV19 to TRBJ1-1; weak D call: TRBD1 (5 bases). V lost 4 bases and J 5 bases, leaving 23 bases between the germline ends. This CDR3 spans 17 amino acids. The V gene's germline CDR1 is LNHDA and CDR2 SQIVND (reference sequence). CDR3 DNA, as far as it was read: TGTGCCAGTAGTACTGGACCGGGGGGGAGTCTGTGGACTGAA. Translated, it gives CASSTGPGGSLWTE. From start to end, the CDR3 is CASSTGPGGSLWTEAFF.